This T cell receptor beta chain was obtained from a study of shared clonotypes between healthy human individuals. Only in-frame clones appear in the TCRdb table, and some are missing; sequencing was by immunoSEQ multiplex PCR. The data show 2 million to 2.5 million clones, 90% to 97% seen once. The germline V gene encodes CDR1 SNHLY and CDR2 FYNNEI. The CDR3 contains 14 residues. Trimming took 0 bases from V and 1 from J, leaving 6 bases between them. All donors were Caucasian adults living in Nashville, Tennessee. This chain joins TRBV2 and TRBJ1-2, with unresolved D. This sequence was found in a man younger than 35 in good health. What was sequenced was naive CD4+ T cells sorted from blood. Subset meaning: CD45RA+ positively selected. CDR3 bases: TGTGCCAGCAGTGAAGCGCGGGGTAACTATGGCTACACCTTC. This codes for CASSEARGNYGYTF.